This is a list of T cell receptor beta chains from one sample in a study of PD-1 blockade in classical Hodgkin lymphoma. Clones were sequenced by immunoSEQ multiplex PCR, and TCRdb holds only the in-frame ones, with some missing. Altogether roughly 40,000 clones are present, over 70% being singletons, with the ten largest covering 9% to 10%. Sequencing was performed on peripheral blood mononuclear cells (PBMCs), taken at baseline. The receptors here all came from a human donor with classical Hodgkin lymphoma. Both conserved end residues are part of each CDR3. The D gene is left open where the match is weak. Some rows have no size entry. The others give once, few or many, or a class for an expanded clone.

len: 14; v_gene: TRBV6-5; j_gene: TRBJ2-7; d_gene: .; abundance: .; CDR3nt: TGTGCCAGCAGTAAATGGTTGGGGTCCTACGAGCAGTACTTC; CDR3aa: CASSKWLGSYEQYF
len: 19; v_gene: TRBV7-9; j_gene: TRBJ1-1; d_gene: TRBD1; abundance: .; CDR3nt: TGTGCCAGCAGCTTAGCGCCGTGGACAGGGGGCGTAAGGAACACTGAAGCTTTCTTT; CDR3aa: CASSLAPWTGGVRNTEAFF
len: 14; v_gene: TRBV5-1; j_gene: TRBJ2-7; d_gene: .; abundance: .; CDR3nt: TGCGCCAGCAAGGTGGCAGTACTAGTCTACGAGCAGTACTTC; CDR3aa: CASKVAVLVYEQYF
len: 16; v_gene: TRBV7-3; j_gene: TRBJ2-3; d_gene: TRBD2; abundance: .; CDR3nt: TGTGCCAGCAGCACGGGACTAGCGGGACCCACAGATACGCAGTATTTT; CDR3aa: CASSTGLAGPTDTQYF
len: 15; v_gene: TRBV6-1; j_gene: TRBJ2-3; d_gene: .; abundance: .; CDR3nt: TGTGCCAGCAGACTTTCGGGACCCTCCCAGGATACGCAGTATTTT; CDR3aa: CASRLSGPSQDTQYF
len: 15; v_gene: TRBV15; j_gene: TRBJ1-5; d_gene: TRBD1; abundance: .; CDR3nt: TGTGCCACCAGCAGCCCGGACAGGGGTAATCAGCCCCAGCATTTT; CDR3aa: CATSSPDRGNQPQHF
len: 17; v_gene: TRBV7-9; j_gene: TRBJ2-7; d_gene: .; abundance: .; CDR3nt: TGTGCCAGCAGCACGTCGTTATTAGCGGAGAGCTCCTACGAGCAGTACTTC; CDR3aa: CASSTSLLAESSYEQYF
len: 15; v_gene: TRBV27; j_gene: TRBJ2-7; d_gene: TRBD1; abundance: .; CDR3nt: TGTGCCAGCAGCGAGGAGGGGACAGGGGGCTACGAGCAGTACTTC; CDR3aa: CASSEEGTGGYEQYF
len: 14; v_gene: TRBV9; j_gene: TRBJ2-3; d_gene: .; abundance: .; CDR3nt: TGTGCCAGCAGCTCGGGATCAGCTGGAGATACGCAGTATTTT; CDR3aa: CASSSGSAGDTQYF
len: 15; v_gene: TRBV7-9; j_gene: TRBJ1-3; d_gene: TRBD1; abundance: .; CDR3nt: TGTGCCAGCAGCTTAGTGGACAGGACTGGAAACACCATATATTTT; CDR3aa: CASSLVDRTGNTIYF
len: 14; v_gene: TRBV5-4; j_gene: TRBJ1-5; d_gene: .; abundance: .; CDR3nt: TGTGCCAGCAGCTTGTGGCCAGCCGATCAGCCCCAGCATTTT; CDR3aa: CASSLWPADQPQHF
len: 16; v_gene: TRBV4-3; j_gene: TRBJ2-7; d_gene: .; abundance: .; CDR3nt: TGCGCCAGCAGCCCCCACAGGGAAAAACCCGTGTTCGAGCAGTACTTC; CDR3aa: CASSPHREKPVFEQYF
len: 16; v_gene: TRBV2; j_gene: TRBJ2-1; d_gene: TRBD1; abundance: few; CDR3nt: TGTGCCAGCAGTGATGGGACAGGGACCCACTACAATGAGCAGTTCTTC; CDR3aa: CASSDGTGTHYNEQFF
len: 14; v_gene: TRBV2; j_gene: TRBJ1-2; d_gene: TRBD1; abundance: .; CDR3nt: TGTGCCAGCACCTGGGACAGTCCTAACTATGGCTACACCTTC; CDR3aa: CASTWDSPNYGYTF
len: 13; v_gene: TRBV5-6; j_gene: TRBJ1-2; d_gene: TRBD1; abundance: .; CDR3nt: TGTGCCAGCAGCCCTGGGGACAGCTATGGCTACACCTTC; CDR3aa: CASSPGDSYGYTF
len: 18; v_gene: TRBV4-1; j_gene: TRBJ2-6; d_gene: TRBD1; abundance: .; CDR3nt: TGCGCCAGCAGCCACCCGGACAGGGGTTACTCTGGGGCCAACGTCCTGACTTTC; CDR3aa: CASSHPDRGYSGANVLTF
len: 14; v_gene: TRBV7-3; j_gene: TRBJ2-3; d_gene: .; abundance: once; CDR3nt: TGTGCCAGCAGCTCAGGGACCTTCACAGATACGCAGTATTTT; CDR3aa: CASSSGTFTDTQYF
len: 14; v_gene: TRBV6-6; j_gene: TRBJ2-5; d_gene: TRBD2; abundance: .; CDR3nt: TGTGCCAGCAGTTACGTGACTAGCGGGCAGACCCAGTACTTC; CDR3aa: CASSYVTSGQTQYF
len: 12; v_gene: TRBV7-3; j_gene: TRBJ1-2; d_gene: TRBD1; abundance: .; CDR3nt: TGTGCCAGCAGCTCCACAGGGGATGGCTACACCTTC; CDR3aa: CASSSTGDGYTF
len: 17; v_gene: TRBV18; j_gene: TRBJ1-4; d_gene: .; abundance: .; CDR3nt: TGTGCCAGCTCACCCACCGGGGGTGGTTCAACTAATGAAAAACTGTTTTTT; CDR3aa: CASSPTGGGSTNEKLFF
len: 12; v_gene: TRBV29-1; j_gene: TRBJ1-2; d_gene: TRBD1; abundance: .; CDR3nt: TGCAGCGTTGGTGACAGGGCTTATGGCTACACCTTC; CDR3aa: CSVGDRAYGYTF
len: 15; v_gene: TRBV6-5; j_gene: TRBJ1-1; d_gene: .; abundance: .; CDR3nt: TGTGCCAGCAGCGCCGTCGGCAGGCTGAACACTGAAGCTTTCTTT; CDR3aa: CASSAVGRLNTEAFF
len: 12; v_gene: TRBV6-6; j_gene: TRBJ2-2; d_gene: .; abundance: .; CDR3nt: TGTGCCAGCAGCCCCCGCACCGGGGAGCTGTTTTTT; CDR3aa: CASSPRTGELFF
len: 13; v_gene: TRBV18; j_gene: TRBJ1-1; d_gene: .; abundance: .; CDR3nt: TGTGCCAGCTCACCAGATCGACAGACTGAAGCTTTCTTT; CDR3aa: CASSPDRQTEAFF
len: 15; v_gene: TRBV6-5; j_gene: TRBJ1-2; d_gene: .; abundance: .; CDR3nt: TGTGCCAGCAGGCCCAAGCGGATCTCTAACTATGGCTACACCTTC; CDR3aa: CASRPKRISNYGYTF
len: 15; v_gene: TRBV30; j_gene: TRBJ2-3; d_gene: TRBD1; abundance: .; CDR3nt: TGTGCCTGGAGCGCACAGGGGGCAGTCACAGATACGCAGTATTTT; CDR3aa: CAWSAQGAVTDTQYF
len: 15; v_gene: TRBV27; j_gene: TRBJ2-3; d_gene: TRBD1; abundance: .; CDR3nt: TGTGCCAGCAGTTTCGGGACAGAAGGCACAGATACGCAGTATTTT; CDR3aa: CASSFGTEGTDTQYF
len: 13; v_gene: TRBV29-1; j_gene: TRBJ1-2; d_gene: .; abundance: few; CDR3nt: TGCAGCGTTGAGGATGGAGCTAACTATGGCTACACCTTC; CDR3aa: CSVEDGANYGYTF
len: 14; v_gene: TRBV4-1; j_gene: TRBJ2-1; d_gene: TRBD2; abundance: .; CDR3nt: TGCGCCAGCAGCCGTCAGCTAGCGGCGAATGAGCAGTTCTTC; CDR3aa: CASSRQLAANEQFF
len: 14; v_gene: TRBV6-5; j_gene: TRBJ2-2; d_gene: .; abundance: once; CDR3nt: TGTGCCAGCACCCCCCGGTTAATAACCGGGGAGCTGTTTTTT; CDR3aa: CASTPRLITGELFF
len: 18; v_gene: TRBV5-1; j_gene: TRBJ2-1; d_gene: TRBD2; abundance: .; CDR3nt: TGCGCCAGCAGCTTACCACTAGCGGGGGGCAGCTCCTACAATGAGCAGTTCTTC; CDR3aa: CASSLPLAGGSSYNEQFF
len: 15; v_gene: TRBV6-6; j_gene: TRBJ1-3; d_gene: .; abundance: few; CDR3nt: TGTGCCAGCAGTTACTCGAGGGATACTGGAAACACCATATATTTT; CDR3aa: CASSYSRDTGNTIYF
len: 15; v_gene: TRBV5-1; j_gene: TRBJ2-6; d_gene: .; abundance: .; CDR3nt: TGCGCCAGCAGCTTTGGGACCTCAGGGGCCAACGTCCTGACTTTC; CDR3aa: CASSFGTSGANVLTF
len: 15; v_gene: TRBV10-3; j_gene: TRBJ2-5; d_gene: TRBD2; abundance: .; CDR3nt: TGTGCCATCAGCCCTAGCGGGAGGGTGCAAGAGACCCAGTACTTC; CDR3aa: CAISPSGRVQETQYF
len: 13; v_gene: TRBV6-4; j_gene: TRBJ1-1; d_gene: TRBD1; abundance: .; CDR3nt: TGTGCCAGCAGTTTAGACAGGGACACTGAAGCTTTCTTT; CDR3aa: CASSLDRDTEAFF
len: 15; v_gene: TRBV6-1; j_gene: TRBJ1-2; d_gene: TRBD1; abundance: .; CDR3nt: TGTGCCAGCAGTGTCCCGAGGGGGCCCTCCTATGGCTACACCTTC; CDR3aa: CASSVPRGPSYGYTF
len: 15; v_gene: TRBV30; j_gene: TRBJ2-5; d_gene: .; abundance: .; CDR3nt: TGTGCCTGGAGTCCGGGGCTAGGGGGATCGGAGACCCAGTACTTC; CDR3aa: CAWSPGLGGSETQYF
len: 12; v_gene: TRBV11-3; j_gene: TRBJ2-3; d_gene: .; abundance: .; CDR3nt: TGTGCCAGCAGCCTTCAGCGGGATACGCAGTATTTT; CDR3aa: CASSLQRDTQYF
len: 14; v_gene: TRBV6-1; j_gene: TRBJ1-3; d_gene: .; abundance: .; CDR3nt: TGTGCCAGCAGTCCACAGTTCTCTGGAAACACCATATATTTT; CDR3aa: CASSPQFSGNTIYF
len: 14; v_gene: TRBV5-8; j_gene: TRBJ1-2; d_gene: .; abundance: .; CDR3nt: TGTGCCAGCAGCTTGGTTGGAGTAAACTATGGCTACACCTTC; CDR3aa: CASSLVGVNYGYTF
len: 14; v_gene: TRBV4-1; j_gene: TRBJ2-2; d_gene: .; abundance: .; CDR3nt: TGCGCCAGCAGCCAGTACAGGGTAGGCGGGGAGCTGTTTTTT; CDR3aa: CASSQYRVGGELFF
len: 13; v_gene: TRBV9; j_gene: TRBJ2-7; d_gene: TRBD2; abundance: .; CDR3nt: TGTGCCAGCAGCGTAGCTAGCGGGGGGGCGGCGTACTTC; CDR3aa: CASSVASGGAAYF
len: 15; v_gene: TRBV19; j_gene: TRBJ2-2; d_gene: .; abundance: once; CDR3nt: TGTGCCAGTAGTATACTGGACCTTAACACCGGGGAGCTGTTTTTT; CDR3aa: CASSILDLNTGELFF
len: 17; v_gene: TRBV18; j_gene: TRBJ2-7; d_gene: .; abundance: .; CDR3nt: TGTGCCAGCTCACTCTCGTCGGGGGGCCCCGGGGGCTACGAGCAGTACTTC; CDR3aa: CASSLSSGGPGGYEQYF
len: 16; v_gene: TRBV6-6; j_gene: TRBJ2-4; d_gene: TRBD1; abundance: .; CDR3nt: TGTGCCAGCAGACCAGAAACAGGGGTCGGCAAAAACATTCAGTACTTC; CDR3aa: CASRPETGVGKNIQYF
len: 15; v_gene: TRBV27; j_gene: TRBJ2-5; d_gene: .; abundance: .; CDR3nt: TGTGCCAGCAGTTTTAAGCTAGCGACACAAGAGACCCAGTACTTC; CDR3aa: CASSFKLATQETQYF
len: 16; v_gene: TRBV2; j_gene: TRBJ1-1; d_gene: .; abundance: .; CDR3nt: TGTGCCAGCAGTGCTCGGGACCGCGGAAGGAACACTGAAGCTTTCTTT; CDR3aa: CASSARDRGRNTEAFF
len: 16; v_gene: TRBV28; j_gene: TRBJ2-2; d_gene: TRBD1; abundance: .; CDR3nt: TGTGCCAGCAGTTTACCAGGGGGCGCAGGCACCGGGGAGCTGTTTTTT; CDR3aa: CASSLPGGAGTGELFF
len: 14; v_gene: TRBV7-9; j_gene: TRBJ1-5; d_gene: .; abundance: .; CDR3nt: TGTGCCAGCAGCTCGTGGGGGTCGGGGCAGCCCCAGCATTTT; CDR3aa: CASSSWGSGQPQHF
len: 13; v_gene: TRBV6-5; j_gene: TRBJ1-2; d_gene: .; abundance: few; CDR3nt: TGTGCCAGCAGTTACTCGGTTGTCTATGGCTACACCTTC; CDR3aa: CASSYSVVYGYTF
len: 16; v_gene: TRBV29-1; j_gene: TRBJ2-7; d_gene: TRBD1; abundance: .; CDR3nt: TGCAGCGTTACCGATACAGGGGGCTGGGGCTCCTACGAGCAGTACTTC; CDR3aa: CSVTDTGGWGSYEQYF
len: 16; v_gene: TRBV28; j_gene: TRBJ2-6; d_gene: .; abundance: .; CDR3nt: TGTGCCAGCAGTTCCCCCGGGCGCTCTGGGGCCAACGTCCTGACTTTC; CDR3aa: CASSSPGRSGANVLTF
len: 14; v_gene: TRBV28; j_gene: TRBJ2-7; d_gene: .; abundance: .; CDR3nt: TGTGCCAGCAGCTTGGTGGGACGGCACTACGAGCAGTACTTC; CDR3aa: CASSLVGRHYEQYF
len: 15; v_gene: TRBV7-3; j_gene: TRBJ2-5; d_gene: .; abundance: few; CDR3nt: TGTGCCAGCAGCTTAACGGCTGCGGGCCAAGAGACCCAGTACTTC; CDR3aa: CASSLTAAGQETQYF
len: 17; v_gene: TRBV7-9; j_gene: TRBJ2-5; d_gene: TRBD2; abundance: .; CDR3nt: TGTGCCAGCAGCCCCCCGGCTGTCGGACTAGTCGCGGGGACCCAGTACTTC; CDR3aa: CASSPPAVGLVAGTQYF